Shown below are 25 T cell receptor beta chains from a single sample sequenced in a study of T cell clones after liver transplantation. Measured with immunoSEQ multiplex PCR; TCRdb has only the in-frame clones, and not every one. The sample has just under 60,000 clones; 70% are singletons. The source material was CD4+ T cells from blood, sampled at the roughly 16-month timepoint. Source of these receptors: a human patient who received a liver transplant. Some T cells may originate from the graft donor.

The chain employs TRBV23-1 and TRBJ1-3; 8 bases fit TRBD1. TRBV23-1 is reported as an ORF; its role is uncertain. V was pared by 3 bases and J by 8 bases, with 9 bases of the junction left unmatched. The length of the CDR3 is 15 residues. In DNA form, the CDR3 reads TGCGCCAGCAGTCATCCGGACAGGGCTAAGGACACCATATATTTT. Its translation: CASSHPDRAKDTIYF.

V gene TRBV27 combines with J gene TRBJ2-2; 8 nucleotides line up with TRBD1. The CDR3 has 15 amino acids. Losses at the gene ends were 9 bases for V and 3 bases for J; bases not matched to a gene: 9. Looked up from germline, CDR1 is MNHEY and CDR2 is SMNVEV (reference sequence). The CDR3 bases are TGTGCCAGAATGACAGGGGAAGGGGACACCGGGGAGCTGTTTTTT. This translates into CARMTGEGDTGELFF.

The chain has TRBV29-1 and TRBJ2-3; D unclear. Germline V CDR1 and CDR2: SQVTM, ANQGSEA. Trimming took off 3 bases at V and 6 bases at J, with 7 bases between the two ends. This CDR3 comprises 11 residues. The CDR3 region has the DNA TGCAGCGTTGACCCGGCGGATACGCAGTATTTT. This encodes CSVDPADTQYF.

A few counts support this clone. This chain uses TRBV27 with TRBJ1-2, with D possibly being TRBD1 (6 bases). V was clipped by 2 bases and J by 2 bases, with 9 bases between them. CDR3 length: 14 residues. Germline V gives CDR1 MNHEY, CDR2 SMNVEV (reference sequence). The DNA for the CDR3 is TGTGCCAGCAGTTTAAGGGGGGGAAACTATGGCTACACCTTC. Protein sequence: CASSLRGGNYGYTF.

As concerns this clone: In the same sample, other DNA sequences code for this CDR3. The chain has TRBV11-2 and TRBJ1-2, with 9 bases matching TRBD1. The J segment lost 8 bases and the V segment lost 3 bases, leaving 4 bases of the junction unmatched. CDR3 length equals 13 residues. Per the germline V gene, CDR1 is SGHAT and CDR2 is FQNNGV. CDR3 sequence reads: CASSLDRGRGYTF. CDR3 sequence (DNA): TGTGCCAGCAGCTTGGACAGGGGTCGCGGCTACACCTTC.

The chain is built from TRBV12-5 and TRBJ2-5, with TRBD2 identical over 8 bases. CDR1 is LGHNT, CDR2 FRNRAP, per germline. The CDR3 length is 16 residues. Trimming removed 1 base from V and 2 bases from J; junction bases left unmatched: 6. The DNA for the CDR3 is TGTGCTAGTGGTTTGGGACTAGCGCCAGCTCAAGAGACCCAGTACTTC. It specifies CASGLGLAPAQETQYF.

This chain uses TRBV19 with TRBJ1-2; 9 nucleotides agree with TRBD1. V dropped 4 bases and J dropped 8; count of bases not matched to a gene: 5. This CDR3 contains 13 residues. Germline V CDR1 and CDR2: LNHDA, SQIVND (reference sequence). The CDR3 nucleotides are TGTGCCAGTAGTACCGGACAGGGGCGAGGCTACACCTTC. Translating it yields CASSTGQGRGYTF.

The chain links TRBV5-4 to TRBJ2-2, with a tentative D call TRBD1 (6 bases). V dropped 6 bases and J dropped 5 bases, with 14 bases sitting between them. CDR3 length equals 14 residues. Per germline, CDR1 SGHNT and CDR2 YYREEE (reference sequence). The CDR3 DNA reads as TGTGCCAGCACCTCACAGGGTAGTACCGGGGAGCTGTTTTTT. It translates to CASTSQGSTGELFF.

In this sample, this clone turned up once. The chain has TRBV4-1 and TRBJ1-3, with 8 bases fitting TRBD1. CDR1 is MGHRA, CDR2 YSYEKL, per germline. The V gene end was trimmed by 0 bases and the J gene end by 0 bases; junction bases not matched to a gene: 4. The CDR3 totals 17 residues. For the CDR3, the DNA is TGCGCCAGCAGCCAAGATAGGGACAGGCTCTCTGGAAACACCATATATTTT. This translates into CASSQDRDRLSGNTIYF.

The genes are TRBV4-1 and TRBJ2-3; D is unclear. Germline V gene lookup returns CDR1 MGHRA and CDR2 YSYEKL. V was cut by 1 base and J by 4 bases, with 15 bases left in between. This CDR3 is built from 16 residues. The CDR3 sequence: CASSQVDMGFPDTQYF. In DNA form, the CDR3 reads TGCGCCAGCAGCCAAGTAGATATGGGATTCCCAGATACGCAGTATTTT.

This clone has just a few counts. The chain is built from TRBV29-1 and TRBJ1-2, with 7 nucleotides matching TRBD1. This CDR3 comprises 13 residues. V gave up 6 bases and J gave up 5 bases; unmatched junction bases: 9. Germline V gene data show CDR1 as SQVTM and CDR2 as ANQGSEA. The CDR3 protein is CSVRQGRAYGYTF. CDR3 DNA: TGCAGCGTACGACAGGGTAGGGCATATGGCTACACCTTC.

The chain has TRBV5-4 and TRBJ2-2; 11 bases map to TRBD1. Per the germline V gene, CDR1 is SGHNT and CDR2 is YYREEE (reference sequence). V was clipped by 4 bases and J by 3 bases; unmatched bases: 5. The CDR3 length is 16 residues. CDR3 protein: CASSRPGQGDTGELFF. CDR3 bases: TGTGCCAGCAGCAGACCGGGACAGGGGGACACCGGGGAGCTGTTTTTT. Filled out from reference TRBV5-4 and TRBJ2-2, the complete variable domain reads ETGVTQSPTHLIKTRGQQVTLRCSSQSGHNTVSWYQQALGQGPQFIFQYYREEENGRGNFPPRFSGLQFPNYSSELNVNALELDDSALYLCASSRPGQGDTGELFFGEGSRLTVL.

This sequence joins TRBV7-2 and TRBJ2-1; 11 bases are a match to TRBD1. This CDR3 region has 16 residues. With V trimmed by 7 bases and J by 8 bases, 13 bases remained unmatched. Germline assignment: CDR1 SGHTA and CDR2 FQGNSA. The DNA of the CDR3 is TGTGCCAGCACCCGAAGCCGGGACAGGGGGTTCGATGAGCAGTTCTTC. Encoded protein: CASTRSRDRGFDEQFF.

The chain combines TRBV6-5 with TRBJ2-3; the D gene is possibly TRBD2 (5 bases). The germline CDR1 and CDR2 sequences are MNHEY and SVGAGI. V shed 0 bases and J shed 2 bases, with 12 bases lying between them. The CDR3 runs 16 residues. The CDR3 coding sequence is TGTGCCAGCAGTTACTCGATTGAGGGCACCACAGATACGCAGTATTTT. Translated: CASSYSIEGTTDTQYF.

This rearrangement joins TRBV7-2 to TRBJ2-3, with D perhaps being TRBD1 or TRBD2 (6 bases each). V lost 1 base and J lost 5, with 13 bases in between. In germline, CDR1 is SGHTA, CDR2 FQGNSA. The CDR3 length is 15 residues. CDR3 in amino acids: CASSLVPGAQDTQYF. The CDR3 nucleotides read TGTGCCAGCAGCTTAGTTCCGGGGGCGCAAGATACGCAGTATTTT. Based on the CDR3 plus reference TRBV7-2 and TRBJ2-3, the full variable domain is GAGVSQSPSNKVTEKGKDVELRCDPISGHTALYWYRQSLGQGLEFLIYFQGNSAPDKSGLPSDRFSAERTGGSVSTLTIQRTQQEDSAVYLCASSLVPGAQDTQYFGPGTRLTVL.

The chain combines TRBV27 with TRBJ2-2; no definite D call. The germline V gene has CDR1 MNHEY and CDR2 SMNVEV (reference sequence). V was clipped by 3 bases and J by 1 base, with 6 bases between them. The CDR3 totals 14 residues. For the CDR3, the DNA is TGTGCCAGCAGTTTTAGCTGGAACACCGGGGAGCTGTTTTTT. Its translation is CASSFSWNTGELFF.

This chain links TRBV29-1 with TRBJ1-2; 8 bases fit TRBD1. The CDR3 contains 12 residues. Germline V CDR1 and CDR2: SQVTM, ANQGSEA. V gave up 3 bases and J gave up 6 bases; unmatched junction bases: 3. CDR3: CSVETGEDGYTF. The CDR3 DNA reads TGCAGCGTTGAGACAGGGGAGGATGGCTACACCTTC. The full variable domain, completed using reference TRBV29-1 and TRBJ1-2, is SAVISQKPSRDICQRGTSLTIQCQVDSQVTMMFWYRQQPGQSLTLIATANQGSEATYESGFVIDKFPISRPNLTFSTLTVSNMSPEDSSIYLCSVETGEDGYTFGSGTRLTVV.

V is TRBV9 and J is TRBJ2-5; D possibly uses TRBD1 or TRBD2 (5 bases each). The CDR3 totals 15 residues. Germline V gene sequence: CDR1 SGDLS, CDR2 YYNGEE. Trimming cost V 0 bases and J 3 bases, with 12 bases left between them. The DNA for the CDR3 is TGTGCCAGCAGCGTAGGGGGCCGGGACGAAGAGACCCAGTACTTC. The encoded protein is CASSVGGRDEETQYF.

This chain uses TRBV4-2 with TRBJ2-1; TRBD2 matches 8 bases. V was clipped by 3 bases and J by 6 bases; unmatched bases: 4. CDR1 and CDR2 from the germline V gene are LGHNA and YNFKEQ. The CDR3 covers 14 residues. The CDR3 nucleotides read TGTGCCAGCAGCCATGCCGGGACTAGCAATGAGCAGTTCTTC. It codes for CASSHAGTSNEQFF.

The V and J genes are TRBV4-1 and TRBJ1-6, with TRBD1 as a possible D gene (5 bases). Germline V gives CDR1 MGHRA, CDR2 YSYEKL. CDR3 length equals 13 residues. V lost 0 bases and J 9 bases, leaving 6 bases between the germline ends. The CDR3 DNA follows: TGCGCCAGCAGCCAAGACAGGGTTTCACCCCTCCACTTT. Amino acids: CASSQDRVSPLHF.

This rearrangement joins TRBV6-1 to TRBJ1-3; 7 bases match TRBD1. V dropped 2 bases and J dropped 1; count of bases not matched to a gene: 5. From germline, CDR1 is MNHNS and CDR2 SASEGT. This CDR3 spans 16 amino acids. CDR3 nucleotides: TGTGCCAGCAGTGAATCCCCAGGGGGATCTGGAAACACCATATATTTT. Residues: CASSESPGGSGNTIYF.

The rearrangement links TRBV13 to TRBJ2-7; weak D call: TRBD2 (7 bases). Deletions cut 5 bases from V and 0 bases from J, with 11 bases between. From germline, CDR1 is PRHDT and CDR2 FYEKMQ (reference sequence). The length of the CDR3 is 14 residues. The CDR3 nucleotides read TGTGCCAGCAGCCGGGGGGACATCTCCTACGAGCAGTACTTC. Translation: CASSRGDISYEQYF. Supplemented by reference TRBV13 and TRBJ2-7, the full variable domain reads AAGVIQSPRHLIKEKRETATLKCYPIPRHDTVYWYQQGPGQDPQFLISFYEKMQSDKGSIPDRFSAQQFSDYHSELNMSSLELGDSALYFCASSRGDISYEQYFGPGTRLTVT.

The CDR3 coding sequence is TGTGCCAGTGCGCGCGGTTTAGACTACGAGCAGTACTTC. It translates to CASARGLDYEQYF. The rearrangement links TRBV19 to TRBJ2-7; D ambiguous. The CDR3 spans 13 residues. The V gene's germline CDR1 is LNHDA and CDR2 SQIVND (reference sequence). V was cut by 8 bases and J by 3 bases, with 14 bases left in between.

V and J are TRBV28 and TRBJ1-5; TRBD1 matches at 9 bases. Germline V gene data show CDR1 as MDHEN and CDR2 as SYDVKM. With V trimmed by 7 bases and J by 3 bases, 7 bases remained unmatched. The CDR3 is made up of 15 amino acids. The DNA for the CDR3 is TGTGCCAGCACCAGGACAGGGGCCTTCAATCAGCCCCAGCATTTT. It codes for CASTRTGAFNQPQHF.

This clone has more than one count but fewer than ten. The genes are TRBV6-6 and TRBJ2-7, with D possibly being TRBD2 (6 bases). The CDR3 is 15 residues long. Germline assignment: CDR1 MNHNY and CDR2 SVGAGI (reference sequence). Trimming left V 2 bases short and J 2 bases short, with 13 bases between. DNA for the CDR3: TGTGCCAGCAGTTACGGCGGGGCCGGTGCCTACGAGCAGTACTTC. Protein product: CASSYGGAGAYEQYF.